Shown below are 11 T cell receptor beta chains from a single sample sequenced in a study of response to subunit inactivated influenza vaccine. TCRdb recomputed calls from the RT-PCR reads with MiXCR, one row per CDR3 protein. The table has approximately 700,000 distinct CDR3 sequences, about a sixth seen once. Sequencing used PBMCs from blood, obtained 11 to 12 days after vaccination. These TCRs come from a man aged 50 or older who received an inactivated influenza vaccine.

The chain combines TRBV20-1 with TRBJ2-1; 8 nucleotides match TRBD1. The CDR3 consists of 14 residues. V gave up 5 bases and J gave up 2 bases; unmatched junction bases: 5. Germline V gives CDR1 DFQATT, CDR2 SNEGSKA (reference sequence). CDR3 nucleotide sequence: TGCAGTGCTCCACGACAGGGGACCTACAATGAGCAGTTCTTC. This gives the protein CSAPRQGTYNEQFF.

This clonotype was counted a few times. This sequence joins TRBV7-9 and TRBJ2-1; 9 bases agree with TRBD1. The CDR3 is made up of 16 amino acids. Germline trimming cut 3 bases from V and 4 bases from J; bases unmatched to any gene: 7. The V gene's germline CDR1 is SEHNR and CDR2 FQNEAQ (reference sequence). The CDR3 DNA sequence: TGTGCCAGCAGCTTTCAAGGGGGGACAGGGTACAATGAGCAGTTCTTC. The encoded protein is CASSFQGGTGYNEQFF.

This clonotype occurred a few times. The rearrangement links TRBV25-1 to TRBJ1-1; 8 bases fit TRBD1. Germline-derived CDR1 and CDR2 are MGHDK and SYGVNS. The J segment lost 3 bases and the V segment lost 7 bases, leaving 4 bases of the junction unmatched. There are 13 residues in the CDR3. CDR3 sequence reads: CASISDRDTEAFF. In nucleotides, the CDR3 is TGTGCCAGCATCTCGGACAGGGACACTGAAGCTTTCTTT.

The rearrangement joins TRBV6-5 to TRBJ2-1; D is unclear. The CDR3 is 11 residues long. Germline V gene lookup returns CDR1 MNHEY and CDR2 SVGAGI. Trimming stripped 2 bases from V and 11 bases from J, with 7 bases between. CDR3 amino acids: CASSYRTQQFF. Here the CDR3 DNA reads TGTGCCAGCAGTTACCGGACCCAGCAGTTCTTC.

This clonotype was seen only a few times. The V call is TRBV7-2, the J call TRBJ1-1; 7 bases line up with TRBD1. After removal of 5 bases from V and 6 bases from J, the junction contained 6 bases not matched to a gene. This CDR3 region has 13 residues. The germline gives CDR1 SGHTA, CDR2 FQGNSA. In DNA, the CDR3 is TGTGCCAGCAGCAGGGGGACAGTCGCTGAAGCTTTCTTT. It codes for CASSRGTVAEAFF.

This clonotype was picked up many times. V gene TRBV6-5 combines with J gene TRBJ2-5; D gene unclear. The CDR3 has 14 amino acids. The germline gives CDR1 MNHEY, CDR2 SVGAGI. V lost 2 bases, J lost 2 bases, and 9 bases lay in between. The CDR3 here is CASSYGLVQETQYF. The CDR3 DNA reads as TGTGCCAGCAGTTACGGCCTAGTTCAAGAGACCCAGTACTTC.

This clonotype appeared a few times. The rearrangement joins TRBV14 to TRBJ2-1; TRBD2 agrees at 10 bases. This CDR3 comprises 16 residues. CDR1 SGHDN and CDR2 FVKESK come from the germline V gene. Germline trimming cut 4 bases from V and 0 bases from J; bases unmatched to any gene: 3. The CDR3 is CASSLTSGPSYNEQFF. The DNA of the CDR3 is TGTGCCAGCAGCCTGACTAGCGGGCCCTCCTACAATGAGCAGTTCTTC.

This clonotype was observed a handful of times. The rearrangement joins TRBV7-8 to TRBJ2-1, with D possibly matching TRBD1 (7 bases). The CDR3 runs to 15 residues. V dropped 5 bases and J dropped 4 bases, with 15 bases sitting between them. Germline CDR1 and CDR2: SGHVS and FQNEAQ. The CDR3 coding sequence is TGTGCCAGCAGCATAGGGGGCGGGGCGTACAATGAGCAGTTCTTC. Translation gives CASSIGGGAYNEQFF.

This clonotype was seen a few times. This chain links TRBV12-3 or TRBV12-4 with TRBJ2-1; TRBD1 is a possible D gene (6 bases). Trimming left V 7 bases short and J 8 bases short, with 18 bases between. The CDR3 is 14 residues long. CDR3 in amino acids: CASTLPGAGYEQFF. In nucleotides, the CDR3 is TGTGCCAGCACCCTCCCAGGGGCGGGCTATGAGCAGTTCTTC.

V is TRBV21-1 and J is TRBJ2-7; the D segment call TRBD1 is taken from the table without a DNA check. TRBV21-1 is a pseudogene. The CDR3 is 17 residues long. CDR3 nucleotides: TGTGCCAGCAGCCCCCCCAGAGGACAGCTTCTACACTACGAGCAGTACTTC. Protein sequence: CASSPPRGQLLHYEQYF.

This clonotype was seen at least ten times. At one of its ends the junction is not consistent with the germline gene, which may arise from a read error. Here the CDR3 reads CASSPGGTDTQYF. The CDR3 DNA is TGTGCCAGCTCACCGGGGGGCACAGATACGCAGTATTTT. The chain employs TRBV5-1 and TRBJ2-3, with a tentative D call TRBD2 (6 bases). The CDR3 covers 13 residues. Per germline, CDR1 SGHRS and CDR2 YFSETQ. The full variable domain, its missing parts supplied by reference TRBV5-1 and TRBJ2-3, is KAGVTQTPRYLIKTRGQQVTLSCSPISGHRSVSWYQQTPGQGLQFLFEYFSETQRNKGNFPGRFSGRQFSNSRSEMNVSTLELGDSALYLCASSPGGTDTQYFGPGTRLTVL.